The next 17 T cell receptor beta chains were all read from a single sample in a study of blood T cell repertoires in COVID-19. Generated by immunoSEQ multiplex PCR, the TCRdb table keeps only in-frame clones and is missing some. The sample contains a few hundred thousand clones, around nine tenths of which appear only once. What was sequenced was PBMCs or T cells enriched from blood (not recorded which). These receptor sequences come from a woman aged 55-69 years in a cohort exposed to, infected with or recovered from COVID-19 (not recorded which).

The genes are TRBV6-8 and TRBJ2-2; 7 positions agree with TRBD2. Trimming cost V 2 bases and J 4 bases; bases outside gene matches: 4. Looked up from germline, CDR1 is MNHGY and CDR2 is SAAAGT. This CDR3 spans 15 amino acids. The DNA of the CDR3 is TGTGCCAGCAGTTACCAGCGGGAAGTCACCGGGGAGCTGTTTTTT. This gives the protein CASSYQREVTGELFF.

This clone was recorded only once. The genes are TRBV19 and TRBJ2-7, with TRBD1 matching 9 bases. V lost 6 bases, J lost 0 bases, and 12 bases stayed unmatched. This CDR3 spans 17 amino acids. Germline V gene sequence: CDR1 LNHDA, CDR2 SQIVND (reference sequence). CDR3 protein: CASSTPTGGSPSYEQYF. The CDR3 DNA follows: TGTGCCAGTAGCACCCCAACAGGGGGCTCCCCCTCCTACGAGCAGTACTTC.

This clone has only a few counts. The identical CDR3 is also encoded by other nucleotide sequences in the sample. The V gene is TRBV2, the J gene TRBJ2-5, with D possibly being TRBD1 (5 bases). Trimming removed 4 bases from V and 2 bases from J, with 8 bases in between. CDR1 SNHLY and CDR2 FYNNEI come from the germline V gene. The CDR3 contains 13 residues. Here the CDR3 DNA reads TGTGCCAGCAGTGCTACAGGACAAGAGACCCAGTACTTC. Amino acid sequence: CASSATGQETQYF.

The rearrangement joins TRBV11-3 to TRBJ2-3, with D maybe TRBD2 (5 bases). The CDR3 totals 15 residues. Germline V gene sequence: CDR1 SGHNT, CDR2 YENEEA. Trimming removed 5 bases from V and 1 base from J, with 13 bases in between. DNA of the CDR3: TGTGCCAGCAGCCAAAGCGGTTATCGCACAGATACGCAGTATTTT. Its translation is CASSQSGYRTDTQYF.

The chain carries TRBV19 and TRBJ1-6, with 8 bases that match TRBD1. The CDR3 is 15 amino acids. J lost 10 bases, V lost 4 bases, and 9 bases had no gene match. The germline gives CDR1 LNHDA, CDR2 SQIVND (reference sequence). CDR3: CASSKGPTGESPLHF. The CDR3 region has the DNA TGTGCCAGTAGTAAGGGCCCGACAGGGGAGTCACCCCTCCACTTT.

The table lists this clone with a few counts. The V call is TRBV7-3, the J call TRBJ2-7; 7 nucleotides match TRBD1. The CDR3 sequence is 14 residues long. V shed 0 bases, J shed 6 bases, and the junction held 5 bases outside the gene matches. In germline, CDR1 is SGHTA, CDR2 FQGTGA. The CDR3 spells CASSLTQGSTEQYF. The CDR3 DNA reads as TGTGCCAGCAGCTTAACACAGGGGTCGACCGAGCAGTACTTC.

The count of this clone is one. J is TRBJ1-5 and V is TRBV5-6, with D perhaps TRBD1 (5 bases). The CDR3 totals 15 residues. Germline CDR1 SGHDT, CDR2 YYEEEE. V lost 2 bases and J lost 1, with 10 bases in between. DNA of the CDR3: TGTGCCAGCAGCTTTGGGGGGAGAAGCAATCAGCCCCAGCATTTT. Its protein is CASSFGGRSNQPQHF.

This chain joins TRBV19 and TRBJ1-3, with D maybe TRBD1 (6 bases). CDR1 and CDR2 (germline): LNHDA, SQIVND (reference sequence). The CDR3 is made up of 16 amino acids. With 8 bases removed from V and 2 bases from J, the gap between germline ends came to 19 bases. The CDR3 coding sequence is TGTGCCAGTCAATGGGGGCCAGGGGATGCTGGAAACACCATATATTTT. Translated: CASQWGPGDAGNTIYF.

J is TRBJ1-4 and V is TRBV19, with 7 bases identical to TRBD1. The V gene end was trimmed by 0 bases and the J gene end by 5 bases; junction bases not matched to a gene: 3. The CDR3 is 15 amino acids. From germline, CDR1 is LNHDA and CDR2 SQIVND (reference sequence). CDR3 coding DNA: TGTGCCAGTAGTATAGATCTGGGACAGAATGAAAAACTGTTTTTT. This gives the protein CASSIDLGQNEKLFF.

The chain is built from TRBV6-4 and TRBJ2-7; 9 bases agree with TRBD1. The V gene end was trimmed by 5 bases and the J gene end by 6 bases; junction bases not matched to a gene: 8. The CDR3 has 14 amino acids. Germline loops: CDR1 MRHNA, CDR2 SNTAGT. CDR3: CASSPGTGRFEQYF. The CDR3 bases are TGTGCCAGCAGTCCCGGGACAGGGAGATTCGAGCAGTACTTC.

The V gene is TRBV30, the J gene TRBJ2-7; 7 positions match TRBD2. There are 14 residues in the CDR3. The junction had 6 bases not matched to a gene; V was cut back by 3 bases and J by 1 base. Germline-derived CDR1 and CDR2 are GTSNPN and SVGIG (reference sequence). CDR3 protein: CAWRSGEGSYEQYF. The CDR3 region has the DNA TGTGCCTGGAGATCCGGGGAGGGGTCCTACGAGCAGTACTTC.

The chain uses TRBV30 and TRBJ2-1; TRBD2 agrees at 12 bases. This CDR3 spans 16 amino acids. From germline, CDR1 is GTSNPN and CDR2 SVGIG (reference sequence). J lost 5 bases, V lost 5 bases, and 10 bases had no gene match. CDR3 nucleotides: TGTGCCTGGGGCAAATGGACTAGCGGGATCCACAATGAGCAGTTCTTC. Translated: CAWGKWTSGIHNEQFF. Full variable domain (outside the CDR3, taken from reference TRBV30 and TRBJ2-1): SQTIHQWPATLVQPVGSPLSLECTVEGTSNPNLYWYRQAAGRGLQLLFYSVGIGQISSEVPQNLSASRPQDRQFILSSKKLLLSDSGFYLCAWGKWTSGIHNEQFFGPGTRLTVL.

This clone was seen a single time. At the DNA level, this CDR3 is encoded by other sequences in the same sample as well. The V call is TRBV5-1, the J call TRBJ1-1; D remains unclear. The germline V gene has CDR1 SGHRS and CDR2 YFSETQ. This CDR3 is 14 amino acids long. Trimming removed 0 bases from V and 0 bases from J, with 6 bases in between. The CDR3 here is CASSLGGVNTEAFF. The CDR3, as DNA: TGCGCCAGCAGCTTGGGAGGCGTGAACACTGAAGCTTTCTTT.

The chain combines TRBV30 with TRBJ2-4, with TRBD2 as a possible D gene (7 bases). Trimming cost V 2 bases and J 1 base, with 24 bases left between them. CDR3 size: 19 residues. In germline, CDR1 is GTSNPN, CDR2 SVGIG (reference sequence). Here the CDR3 reads CAWSQRRGGANNAKNIQYF. The CDR3 nucleotides read TGTGCCTGGAGTCAAAGGAGGGGGGGGGCTAATAACGCCAAAAACATTCAGTACTTC.

J is TRBJ2-2 and V is TRBV19; perhaps TRBD2 as D (6 bases). The CDR3 has 16 residues. Germline V CDR1 and CDR2: LNHDA, SQIVND (reference sequence). V lost 5 bases and J lost 7, with 20 bases in between. The CDR3 reads CASSPQWAGTGGELFF. CDR3 nucleotide sequence: TGTGCCAGTAGTCCCCAGTGGGCGGGGACGGGCGGGGAGCTGTTTTTT.

The chain has TRBV28 and TRBJ2-2, with a weak D call TRBD1 (6 bases). CDR1 is MDHEN, CDR2 SYDVKM, per germline. V was shortened by 2 bases and J by 4 bases, with 11 bases between the two germline ends. The CDR3 is made up of 15 amino acids. The CDR3 nucleotides read TGTGCCAGCAGTTTAGGGCAGGGGACCACCGGGGAGCTGTTTTTT. It specifies CASSLGQGTTGELFF.

V and J are TRBV7-2 and TRBJ2-7, with D perhaps TRBD1 (5 bases). Between the trimmed V and J ends, which lost 0 bases and 2 bases, there was a span of 14 bases. The CDR3 runs 16 residues. CDR1 is SGHTA and CDR2 is FQGNSA in the germline V gene. The CDR3 protein is CASSLAQGLGPYEQYF. DNA of the CDR3: TGTGCCAGCAGCTTAGCGCAGGGTTTAGGGCCCTACGAGCAGTACTTC.